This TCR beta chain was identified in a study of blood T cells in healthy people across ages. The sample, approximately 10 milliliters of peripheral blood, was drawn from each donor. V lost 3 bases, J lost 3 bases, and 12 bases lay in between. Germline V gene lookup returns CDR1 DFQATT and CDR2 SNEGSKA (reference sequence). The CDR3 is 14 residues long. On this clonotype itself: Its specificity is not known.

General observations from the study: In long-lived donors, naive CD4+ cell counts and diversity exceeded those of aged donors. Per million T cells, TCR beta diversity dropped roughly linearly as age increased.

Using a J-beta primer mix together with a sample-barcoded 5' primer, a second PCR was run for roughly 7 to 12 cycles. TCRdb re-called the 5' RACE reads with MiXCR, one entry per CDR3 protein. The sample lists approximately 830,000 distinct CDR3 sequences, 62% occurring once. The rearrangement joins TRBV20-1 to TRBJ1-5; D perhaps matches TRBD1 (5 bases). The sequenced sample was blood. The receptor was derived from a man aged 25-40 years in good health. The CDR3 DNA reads TGCAGTGCTAGTGAACAGGACCACAATCAGCCCCAGCATTTT. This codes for CSASEQDHNQPQHF.